These 2 T cell receptor beta chains came from one sample sequenced in a study of T-cell reconstitution after alpha-beta-depleted transplantation in children. Preparation of the TCRbeta library used unique molecular identifiers. MiXCR was run by TCRdb on the PCR reads, yielding one entry per CDR3 protein. The table shows about 300,000 distinct CDR3 sequences, with roughly a tenth occurring only once. The specimen was PBMCs, collected before TCRalphabeta/CD19-depleted stem cell transplant. The receptors were gathered from a boy younger than two with acute myeloid leukemia, due to receive a stem cell transplant.

This clonotype was detected ten times or more. The chain uses TRBV25-1 and TRBJ2-7; D may be TRBD2 (5 bases). The V gene's germline CDR1 is MGHDK and CDR2 SYGVNS. This CDR3 is built from 15 residues. The V end was cut by 3 bases, the J end by 0 bases, with 12 bases between. The CDR3 DNA is TGTGCCAGCAGTGACCCCCTACGGGGCTCCTACGAGCAGTACTTC. Translating gives CASSDPLRGSYEQYF.

This clonotype was detected many times. The V and J genes are TRBV20-1 and TRBJ1-6, with 8 bases fitting TRBD1. Germline V gene lookup returns CDR1 DFQATT and CDR2 SNEGSKA (reference sequence). Trimming removed 5 bases from V and 8 bases from J; junction bases left unmatched: 8. The CDR3 loop spans 14 amino acids. CDR3 sequence reads: CSASNRGVDSPLHF. Written as DNA, the CDR3 is TGCAGTGCTTCAAACAGGGGGGTCGATTCACCCCTCCACTTT.